A single sample gave rise to the 21 T cell receptor beta chains below, sequenced in a study of T cells in Graves' hyperthyroidism and ophthalmopathy. TCR beta CDR3 region amplification was performed from RNA transcripts. During a first-round RT-PCR of the TCR CDR3, the HTBI primer set was used. MiXCR, run by TCRdb on the multiplex PCR reads, gives a single entry per CDR3 protein. The data show hundreds of thousands of distinct CDR3 sequences, with 30% to 40% seen just once and around 30% held by the top ten. The sequencing input was blood. The source is a woman aged 40 to 50 with Graves' hyperthyroidism.

The chain carries TRBV29-1 and TRBJ1-1; 10 positions agree with TRBD1. The J segment lost 5 bases and the V segment lost 3 bases, leaving 6 bases of the junction unmatched. Germline CDR1 is SQVTM and CDR2 is ANQGSEA. CDR3 length equals 14 residues. The CDR3 reads CSVDEGDRGTEAFF. The CDR3 coding sequence is TGCAGCGTTGATGAAGGGGACAGGGGAACTGAAGCTTTCTTT.

Note on this clonotype: The junction does not match germline at one end; this may be a read error. This chain links TRBV7-2 with TRBJ1-2; 9 nucleotides match TRBD1. This CDR3 is 13 amino acids long. CDR1 and CDR2 (germline): SGHTA, FQGNSA. DNA of the CDR3: TGTGCCAGCAGCCAACAGGGGGCATCTGGCTGCACCTTC. It codes for CASSQQGASGCTF. The full variable domain, with the rest looked up from reference TRBV7-2 and TRBJ1-2, is GAGVSQSPSNKVTEKGKDVELRCDPISGHTALYWYRQSLGQGLEFLIYFQGNSAPDKSGLPSDRFSAERTGGSVSTLTIQRTQQEDSAVYLCASSQQGASGCTFGSGTRLTVV.

This rearrangement joins TRBV4-3 to TRBJ1-2; 7 nucleotides line up with TRBD1. Germline CDR1 is LGHNA and CDR2 is YSLEER. This CDR3 is built from 16 residues. V lost 3 bases, J lost 2 bases, and 9 bases stayed unmatched. The chain's CDR3 is CASSHLLRGQNYGYTF. DNA for the CDR3: TGCGCCAGCAGCCACCTGCTGCGGGGACAGAACTATGGCTACACCTTC.

The chain employs TRBV10-3 and TRBJ1-4; TRBD1 might be the D (6 bases). Trimming removed 6 bases from V and 8 bases from J, with 13 bases in between. This CDR3 has 13 residues. Looked up from germline, CDR1 is ENHRY and CDR2 is SYGVKD. DNA for the CDR3: TGTGCCATCAGAGACAGGCGGCAAGAAAAACTGTTTTTT. Protein: CAIRDRRQEKLFF.

V is TRBV12-3 or TRBV12-4 and J is TRBJ1-1; possible D gene TRBD1, 5 bases. This CDR3 contains 20 residues. Trimming took 3 bases from V and 3 from J, leaving 29 bases between them. In DNA form, the CDR3 reads TGTGCCAGCAGTTTTCGGGCAGGGAGTGTGAAGGTCCCCGGGGACACTGAAGCTTTCTTT. Translated: CASSFRAGSVKVPGDTEAFF.

The chain recombines TRBV7-2 with TRBJ2-7, with D possibly called TRBD1 or TRBD2 (5 bases each). This CDR3 has 14 residues. CDR1 and CDR2 from the germline V gene are SGHTA and FQGNSA. V was shortened by 5 bases and J by 3 bases, with 14 bases between the two germline ends. The CDR3 region is CASSVGDGRYEQYF. The DNA of the CDR3 is TGTGCCAGCAGCGTTGGGGACGGACGCTACGAGCAGTACTTC. The variable domain in full, with the rest retrieved from reference TRBV7-2 and TRBJ2-7, is GAGVSQSPSNKVTEKGKDVELRCDPISGHTALYWYRQSLGQGLEFLIYFQGNSAPDKSGLPSDRFSAERTGGSVSTLTIQRTQQEDSAVYLCASSVGDGRYEQYFGPGTRLTVT.

The genes are TRBV6-5 and TRBJ1-4; TRBD1 aligns across 7 bases. Germline V gene sequence: CDR1 MNHEY, CDR2 SVGAGI. This CDR3 region has 18 residues. Trimming removed 7 bases from V and 0 bases from J; junction bases left unmatched: 14. The chain's CDR3 is CASTTRDSLPATNEKLFF. CDR3 sequence (DNA): TGTGCCAGCACCACCCGGGACAGCTTACCGGCAACTAATGAAAAACTGTTTTTT.

In this sample, this clonotype turned up a few times. This sequence joins TRBV7-9 and TRBJ2-7; TRBD1 might be the D (6 bases). CDR1 is SEHNR, CDR2 FQNEAQ, per germline (reference sequence). The CDR3 totals 19 residues. V dropped 4 bases and J dropped 1 base, with 26 bases sitting between them. Here the CDR3 DNA reads TGTGCCAGCAGCTCGTCGTGGGGGACACATTTAACCGGGTCCTACGAGCAGTACTTC. This gives the protein CASSSSWGTHLTGSYEQYF.

This clonotype has at least ten counts. The V gene is TRBV2, the J gene TRBJ2-7; D is perhaps TRBD1 (6 bases). V was clipped by 6 bases and J by 3 bases, with 12 bases between them. Germline V gives CDR1 SNHLY, CDR2 FYNNEI. The CDR3 is 13 residues long. The CDR3 here is CASRQGTVYEQYF. The CDR3 region has the DNA TGTGCCAGCAGACAGGGAACTGTCTACGAGCAGTACTTC. Drawing the rest from reference TRBV2 and TRBJ2-7, the complete variable domain is EPEVTQTPSHQVTQMGQEVILRCVPISNHLYFYWYRQILGQKVEFLVSFYNNEISEKSEIFDDQFSVERPDGSNFTLKIRSTKLEDSAMYFCASRQGTVYEQYFGPGTRLTVT.

This rearrangement joins TRBV4-1 to TRBJ1-5, with D uncertain. Germline CDR1 MGHRA, CDR2 YSYEKL. The CDR3 runs to 15 residues. Trimming took off 2 bases at V and 1 base at J, with 9 bases between the two ends. CDR3 DNA: TGCGCCAGCAGCCAACCCGACGGCAGCAATCAGCCCCAGCATTTT. It specifies CASSQPDGSNQPQHF.

The chain uses TRBV29-1 and TRBJ1-5; 8 nucleotides line up with TRBD1. J lost 7 bases, V lost 7 bases, and 9 bases had no gene match. In germline, CDR1 is SQVTM, CDR2 ANQGSEA. CDR3 length: 13 residues. This chain's CDR3 is CSGRTGLGQPQHF. In DNA, the CDR3 is TGCAGCGGTCGGACAGGGTTAGGGCAGCCCCAGCATTTT. The variable domain in full, completed from reference TRBV29-1 and TRBJ1-5, reads SAVISQKPSRDICQRGTSLTIQCQVDSQVTMMFWYRQQPGQSLTLIATANQGSEATYESGFVIDKFPISRPNLTFSTLTVSNMSPEDSSIYLCSGRTGLGQPQHFGDGTRLSIL.

About this clonotype itself: A much larger clone sits a single nucleotide away, making a read error possible. This chain connects TRBV4-3 to TRBJ1-1; tentatively, D is TRBD1 (5 bases). The CDR3 sequence is 14 residues long. Per the germline V gene, CDR1 is LGHNA and CDR2 is YSLEER. V was shortened by 3 bases and J by 1 base, with 9 bases between the two germline ends. CDR3 residues: CASSHPDRNTEAFF. CDR3 DNA: TGCGCCAGCAGCCACCCCGACAGGAACACTGAAGCTTTCTTT.

The chain links TRBV24-1 to TRBJ2-7; D remains ambiguous. Germline lookup yields CDR1 KGHDR and CDR2 SFDVKD. The CDR3 is made up of 12 amino acids. Trimming pared 8 bases from V and 1 base from J, leaving 8 bases between. The DNA for the CDR3 is TGTGCCACCAAGAACAGATCCTACGAGCAGTACTTC. It yields the protein CATKNRSYEQYF.

The sample holds a few counts of this clonotype. The V call is TRBV6-5, the J call TRBJ2-7; perhaps TRBD1 as D (6 bases). V shed 0 bases and J shed 2 bases, with 14 bases lying between them. The CDR3 runs 16 residues. Germline V gene sequence: CDR1 MNHEY, CDR2 SVGAGI. DNA of the CDR3: TGTGCCAGCAGTTACTCGACTACAGGGATAACCTACGAGCAGTACTTC. It translates to CASSYSTTGITYEQYF.

The table lists this clonotype with many counts. The V and J genes are TRBV19 and TRBJ2-7; D remains ambiguous. Trimming shortened V by 5 bases and J by 6 bases, and 14 bases separated the two germline ends. The germline gives CDR1 LNHDA, CDR2 SQIVND (reference sequence). The CDR3 sequence is 13 residues long. CDR3 bases: TGTGCCAGTAGTCTGGCCAGTTTCGGCGAGCAGTACTTC. Encoded protein: CASSLASFGEQYF.

The gene calls are TRBV10-3 and TRBJ2-7; D might be TRBD1 (7 bases). Trimming shortened V by 10 bases and J by 6 bases, and 16 bases separated the two germline ends. The germline V gene has CDR1 ENHRY and CDR2 SYGVKD. CDR3 length: 12 amino acids. The chain's CDR3 is CAKTGTAGEQYF. As DNA, the CDR3 is TGTGCCAAAACCGGGACAGCGGGCGAGCAGTACTTC.

The rearrangement joins TRBV20-1 to TRBJ1-1; possibly TRBD1 for D (5 bases). Between the trimmed V and J ends, which lost 6 bases and 1 base, there was a span of 9 bases. This CDR3 comprises 12 residues. The germline gives CDR1 DFQATT, CDR2 SNEGSKA (reference sequence). CDR3 region: CSAYQGNTEAFF. The CDR3, as DNA: TGCAGTGCCTATCAGGGGAACACTGAAGCTTTCTTT.

DNA for the CDR3: TGTGCCAGCAGGGAAGCGCCCAACTATGGCTACACCTTC. It specifies CASREAPNYGYTF. The chain links TRBV12-3 or TRBV12-4 to TRBJ1-2; no reliable D call. Trimming pared 6 bases from V and 2 bases from J, leaving 10 bases between. The CDR3 covers 13 residues.

The chain recombines TRBV29-1 with TRBJ2-7; 10 bases map to TRBD1. CDR3 length: 15 amino acids. CDR1 is SQVTM and CDR2 is ANQGSEA in the germline V gene. Trimming cost V 5 bases and J 4 bases; bases outside gene matches: 11. The CDR3 loop reads CSVKRRTGGPYEQYF. The CDR3 DNA reads as TGCAGCGTTAAAAGGCGGACAGGGGGACCGTACGAGCAGTACTTC.

Many counts were recorded for this clonotype. The V call is TRBV29-1, the J call TRBJ1-5, with 10 bases matching TRBD1. J lost 5 bases, V lost 4 bases, and 5 bases had no gene match. The germline V gene encodes CDR1 SQVTM and CDR2 ANQGSEA. The CDR3 has 14 amino acids. CDR3 in amino acids: CSVADRGLDQPQHF. Here the CDR3 DNA reads TGCAGCGTTGCCGACAGGGGGCTGGATCAGCCCCAGCATTTT.

The chain is built from TRBV2 and TRBJ2-3; D not certain. Germline-derived CDR1 and CDR2 are SNHLY and FYNNEI. V shed 3 bases and J shed 0 bases, with 4 bases lying between them. The CDR3 consists of 13 residues. The CDR3 reads CASSDPSTDTQYF. CDR3 DNA sequence: TGTGCCAGCAGTGACCCGAGCACAGATACGCAGTATTTT.